Detailed here is one T cell receptor beta chain. As yet, its antigen is unknown. These data are taken from a study of T cell clusters in autoimmune cytopenias. Multiplex touch-down PCR amplified TRB using TRB-A and TRB-B pools in one tube. TCRdb re-called the multiplex PCR reads and catalogs CDR3 proteins one per entry, DNA excluded. The sample table includes some 7,000 distinct CDR3 sequences. TRB amplification used around 260 ng of peripheral blood genomic DNA. Study-level results: A dominant lymphoma-associated repertoire apparently masked the cluster-lack signature in secondary cytopenia versus chronic lymphocytic leukemia. The T cell clusters came from computational analysis alone and lack functional validation.

CDR3 size: 17 residues. CDR1 is MNHEY and CDR2 is SVGAGI in the germline V gene. This TCR was sampled from a human donor with an autoimmune cytopenia or autoimmune hepatitis (not recorded which). What was sequenced was peripheral blood. V and J are TRBV6-5 and TRBJ1-5; TCRdb's D call of TRBD1 is untestable without DNA. The CDR3 loop is CASSGDRDGGSNQPQHF.